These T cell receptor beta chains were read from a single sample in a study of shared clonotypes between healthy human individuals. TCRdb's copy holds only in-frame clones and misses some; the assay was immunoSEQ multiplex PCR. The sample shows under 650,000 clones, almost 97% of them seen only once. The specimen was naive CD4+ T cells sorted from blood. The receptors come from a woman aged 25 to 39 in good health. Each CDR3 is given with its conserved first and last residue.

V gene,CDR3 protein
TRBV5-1,CASSLGREETQYF
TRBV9,CASSADSRNEKLFF
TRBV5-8,CASSSLGRGYNEQFF
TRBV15,CATSRDLSGNNQPQHF
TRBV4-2,CASSQAGWPQHF
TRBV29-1,CSVATGTANTGELFF
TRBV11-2,CASSRWTPGLAGGVFF
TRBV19,CASSIDKNQPQHF
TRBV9,CASSVEHSSTDTQYF
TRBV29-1,CSVALEMREQYF
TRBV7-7,CASSLNSGQSYEQYF
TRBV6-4,CASSDSLGYPETQYF
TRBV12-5,CASATRLAGGITDTQYF
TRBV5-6,CASSLAVADSTGELFF
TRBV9,CASSLLTGTSYNEQFF
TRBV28,CASSVGGTSGSGSYEQYF
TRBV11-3,CASSFRRPEAFF
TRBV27,CASSPPRTGVPNYGYTF
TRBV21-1,CASTNSDGWGTAGAEAFF
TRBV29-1,CSARKDGGVTDTQYF
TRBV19,CASSIASATSYEQYF
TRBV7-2,CASSFQGNNSPLHF
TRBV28,CASSLSGAKEETQYF
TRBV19,CASLKPGPKNEKLFF
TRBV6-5,CASSGPLEIHGYTF
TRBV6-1,CASSGPWTGASTEAFF
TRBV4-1,CASSQEVLTPGLAGYEQYF
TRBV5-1,CASSLSSSGYTGELFF
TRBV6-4,CASSAEGNQPQHF
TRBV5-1,CASSSIPRDRGHYEQYF
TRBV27,CASSLERASGQGTDTQYF
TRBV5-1,CASSLALGQGYEQYF
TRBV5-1,CASSLGQLAYEQYF
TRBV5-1,CASSLDTGVAYEQYF
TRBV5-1,CASSLGWVADTEAFF
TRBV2,CASSVDRGSTDTQYF
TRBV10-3,CAISDRGHQPQHF
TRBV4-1,CASSQVGLAGGTDTQYF
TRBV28,CASTGSYSNQPQHF
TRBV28,CASNNRGYNEQFF
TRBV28,CASSPVLAKNIQYF
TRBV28,CASRGGQGASEQYF
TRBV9,CASSAPPGENTEAFF
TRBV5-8,CASSLEGGNMNTEAFF
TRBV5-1,CASSRVGDSGANVLTF
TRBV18,CTSSHRDRGQPLNF
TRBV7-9,CASSLSGSYEQYF
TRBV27,CASSPGTSGSYEQYF
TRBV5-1,CASSLASGGTGELFF
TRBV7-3,CASSLAGGRETQYF
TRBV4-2,CASSQAGIGNEKLFF